This T cell receptor beta chain was sequenced for a study of blood T cell repertoires in COVID-19. CDR1 and CDR2 (germline): KGHDR, SFDVKD. V shed 9 bases, J shed 0 bases, and the junction held 4 bases outside the gene matches. The CDR3 spans 14 residues. Assay used: immunoSEQ multiplex PCR; TCRdb lists only in-frame clones, some missing. The table records a few hundred thousand clones, approximately 86% of them present only once. The J gene is TRBJ1-5, the V gene TRBV24-1, with TRBD1 identical over 7 bases. The sample was peripheral blood. The origin of this receptor is a woman aged 80 or older with acute or convalescent COVID-19. CDR3 protein: CATSRGDSNQPQHF. In nucleotides, the CDR3 is TGTGCCACCTCCAGGGGGGATAGCAATCAGCCCCAGCATTTT.